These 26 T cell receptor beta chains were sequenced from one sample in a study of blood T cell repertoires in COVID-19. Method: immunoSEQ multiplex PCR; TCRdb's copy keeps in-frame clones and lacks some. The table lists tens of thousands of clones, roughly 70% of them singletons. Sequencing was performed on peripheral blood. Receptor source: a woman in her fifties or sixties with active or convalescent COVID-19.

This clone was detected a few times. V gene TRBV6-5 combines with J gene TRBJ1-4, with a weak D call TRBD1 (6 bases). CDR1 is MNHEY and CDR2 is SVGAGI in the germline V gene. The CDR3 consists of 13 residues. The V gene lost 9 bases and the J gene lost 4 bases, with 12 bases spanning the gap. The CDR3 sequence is CASTPRGNEKLFF. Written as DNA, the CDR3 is TGTGCCAGTACTCCCAGGGGTAATGAAAAACTGTTTTTT.

The CDR3 reads CASSEVDRVNTEAFF. The CDR3 nucleotides are TGTGCCAGCAGTGAAGTCGACAGGGTGAACACTGAAGCTTTCTTT. The genes are TRBV6-1 and TRBJ1-1, with TRBD1 matching 7 bases. Germline V lookup: CDR1 MNHNS, CDR2 SASEGT. The CDR3 spans 15 residues. The V and J ends lost 1 base and 0 bases, in that order; junction bases with no gene match: 2.

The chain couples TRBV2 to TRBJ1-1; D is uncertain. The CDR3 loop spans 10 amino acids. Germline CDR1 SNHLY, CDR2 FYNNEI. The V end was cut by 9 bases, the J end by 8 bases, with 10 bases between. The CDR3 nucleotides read TGTGCCAGTTCGGTGGGCGAAGCTTTCTTT. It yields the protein CASSVGEAFF.

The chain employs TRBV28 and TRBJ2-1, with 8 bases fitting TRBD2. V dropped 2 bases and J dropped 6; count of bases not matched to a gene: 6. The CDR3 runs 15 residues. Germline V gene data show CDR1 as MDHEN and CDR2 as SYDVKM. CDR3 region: CASSLGGRRPNEQFF. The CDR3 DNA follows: TGTGCCAGCAGTTTAGGCGGGAGGAGGCCCAATGAGCAGTTCTTC.

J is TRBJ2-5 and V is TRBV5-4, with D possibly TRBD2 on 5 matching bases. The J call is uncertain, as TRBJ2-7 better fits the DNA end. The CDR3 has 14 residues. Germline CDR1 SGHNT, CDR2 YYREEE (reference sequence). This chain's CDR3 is CASSLLGEGYEQYF. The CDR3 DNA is TGTGCCAGCAGCCTACTAGGCGAGGGCTACGAGCAGTACTTC.

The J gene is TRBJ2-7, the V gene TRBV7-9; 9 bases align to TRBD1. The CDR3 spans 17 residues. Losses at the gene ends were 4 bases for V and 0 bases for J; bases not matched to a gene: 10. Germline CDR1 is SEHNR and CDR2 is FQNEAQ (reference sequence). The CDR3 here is CASSSPQGQGNSYEQYF. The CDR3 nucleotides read TGTGCCAGCAGCTCTCCCCAAGGACAGGGGAACTCCTACGAGCAGTACTTC.

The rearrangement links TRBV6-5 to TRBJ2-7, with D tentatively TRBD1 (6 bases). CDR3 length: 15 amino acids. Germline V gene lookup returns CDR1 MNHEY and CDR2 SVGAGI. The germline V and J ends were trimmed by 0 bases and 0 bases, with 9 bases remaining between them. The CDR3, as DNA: TGTGCCAGCAGTTACTCGAGAGGGGGCTCCTACGAGCAGTACTTC. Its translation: CASSYSRGGSYEQYF.

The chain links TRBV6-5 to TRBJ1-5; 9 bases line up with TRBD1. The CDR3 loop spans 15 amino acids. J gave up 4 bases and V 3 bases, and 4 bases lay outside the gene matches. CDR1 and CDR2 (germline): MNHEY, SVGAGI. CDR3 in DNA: TGTGCCAGCAGTTATTCGGGACAGGGTAATCAGCCCCAGCATTTT. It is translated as CASSYSGQGNQPQHF.

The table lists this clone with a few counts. The CDR3: CASSLQGNQPQHF. The CDR3 coding sequence is TGTGCCAGCAGCTTACAGGGTAATCAGCCCCAGCATTTT. The rearrangement links TRBV12-3 or TRBV12-4 to TRBJ1-5, with TRBD1 as a possible D gene (6 bases). V lost 6 bases and J 4 bases, leaving 10 bases between the germline ends. The CDR3 covers 13 residues.

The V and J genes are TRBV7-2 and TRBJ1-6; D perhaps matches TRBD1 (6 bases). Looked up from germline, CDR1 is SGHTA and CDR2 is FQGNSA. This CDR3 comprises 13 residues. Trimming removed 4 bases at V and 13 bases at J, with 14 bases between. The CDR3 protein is CASSSQGREPLHF. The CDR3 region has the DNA TGTGCCAGCAGCTCACAGGGTAGGGAGCCCCTCCACTTT.

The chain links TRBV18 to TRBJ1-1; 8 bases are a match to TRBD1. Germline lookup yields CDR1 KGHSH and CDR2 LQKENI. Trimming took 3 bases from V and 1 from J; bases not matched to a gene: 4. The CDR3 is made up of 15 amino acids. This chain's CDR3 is CASSPLTGENTEAFF. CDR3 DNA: TGTGCCAGCTCACCTTTGACAGGGGAGAACACTGAAGCTTTCTTT.

The CDR3 region has the DNA TGTGCCAGCACCCCAGAGACAGGGGTCGGGGAGACCCAGTACTTC. Amino acid sequence: CASTPETGVGETQYF. The chain joins TRBV28 to TRBJ2-5; 8 bases map to TRBD1. The CDR3 length is 15 residues. The germline V gene has CDR1 MDHEN and CDR2 SYDVKM. Trimming cost V 7 bases and J 5 bases; bases outside gene matches: 12. Full variable domain (missing parts from reference TRBV28 and TRBJ2-5): DVKVTQSSRYLVKRTGEKVFLECVQDMDHENMFWYRQDPGLGLRLIYFSYDVKMKEKGDIPEGYSVSREKKERFSLILESASTNQTSMYLCASTPETGVGETQYFGPGTRLLVL.

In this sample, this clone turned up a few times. CDR3 DNA sequence: TGTGCCAGCAGTTCCCGGGACAGGGTCTACGAGCAGTACTTC. It specifies CASSSRDRVYEQYF. The J gene is TRBJ2-7, the V gene TRBV27, with 9 bases aligning to TRBD1. This CDR3 region has 14 residues. Germline V CDR1 and CDR2: MNHEY, SMNVEV (reference sequence). Trimming at V came to 4 bases and at J to 3 bases, leaving 4 bases not matched to a gene.

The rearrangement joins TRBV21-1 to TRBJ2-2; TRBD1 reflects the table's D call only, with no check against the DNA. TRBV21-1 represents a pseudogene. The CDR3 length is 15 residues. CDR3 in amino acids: CASSQKQGHTGELFF. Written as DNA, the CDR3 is TGTGCCAGCAGTCAAAAACAGGGGCACACCGGGGAGCTGTTTTTT.

The CDR3 reads CAGETQQKGPLHF. DNA for the CDR3: TGTGCCGGGGAAACCCAACAGAAAGGCCCCCTCCACTTT. This chain joins TRBV30 and TRBJ1-6, with D unclear. CDR1 is GTSNPN and CDR2 is SVGIG in the germline V gene (reference sequence). The CDR3 loop spans 13 amino acids. The V and J ends lost 8 bases and 13 bases respectively, with 21 bases between them.

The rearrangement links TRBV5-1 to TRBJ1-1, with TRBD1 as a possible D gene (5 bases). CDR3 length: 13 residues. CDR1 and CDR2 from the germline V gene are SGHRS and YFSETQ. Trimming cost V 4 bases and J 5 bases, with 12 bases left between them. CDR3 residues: CASSDQGGTEAFF. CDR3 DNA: TGCGCCAGCAGCGACCAGGGAGGGACTGAAGCTTTCTTT.

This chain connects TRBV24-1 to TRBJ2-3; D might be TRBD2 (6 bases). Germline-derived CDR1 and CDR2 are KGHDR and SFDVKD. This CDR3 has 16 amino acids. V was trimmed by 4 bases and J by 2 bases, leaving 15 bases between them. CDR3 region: CATSDTGDFPTDTQYF. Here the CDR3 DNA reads TGTGCCACCAGTGACACCGGGGACTTCCCCACAGATACGCAGTATTTT.

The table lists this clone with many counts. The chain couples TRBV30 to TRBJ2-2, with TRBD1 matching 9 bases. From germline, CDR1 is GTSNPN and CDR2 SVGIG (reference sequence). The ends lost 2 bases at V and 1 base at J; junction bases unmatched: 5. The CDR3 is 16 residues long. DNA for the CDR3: TGTGCCTGGAGTCCCTGGACAGGGGAGAACACCGGGGAGCTGTTTTTT. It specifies CAWSPWTGENTGELFF.

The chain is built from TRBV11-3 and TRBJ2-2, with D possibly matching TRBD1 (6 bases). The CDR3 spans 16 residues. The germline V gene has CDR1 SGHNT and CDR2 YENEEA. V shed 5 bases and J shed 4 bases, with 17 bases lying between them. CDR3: CASSRGYRASTGELFF. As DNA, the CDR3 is TGTGCCAGCAGCCGCGGGTACAGGGCTAGCACCGGGGAGCTGTTTTTT.

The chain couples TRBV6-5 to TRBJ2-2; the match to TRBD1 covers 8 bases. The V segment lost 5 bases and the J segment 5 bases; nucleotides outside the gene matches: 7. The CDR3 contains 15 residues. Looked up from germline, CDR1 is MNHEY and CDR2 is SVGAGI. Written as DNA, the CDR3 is TGTGCCAGCAGTCCAGGGGGCCTCCCGACCGGGGAGCTGTTTTTT. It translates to CASSPGGLPTGELFF.

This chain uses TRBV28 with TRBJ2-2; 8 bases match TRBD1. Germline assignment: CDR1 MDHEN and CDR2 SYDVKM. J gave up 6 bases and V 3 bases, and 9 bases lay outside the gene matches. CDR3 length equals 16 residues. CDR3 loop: CASSFSGTGGAGELFF. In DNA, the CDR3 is TGTGCCAGCAGTTTCTCCGGGACAGGCGGGGCCGGGGAGCTGTTTTTT.

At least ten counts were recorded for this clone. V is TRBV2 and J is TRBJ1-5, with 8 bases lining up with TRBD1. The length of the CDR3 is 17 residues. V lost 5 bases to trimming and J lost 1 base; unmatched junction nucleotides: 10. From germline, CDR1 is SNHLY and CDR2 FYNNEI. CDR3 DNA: TGTGCCAGCAGTTTTTCACGGACAGGGTTGAGCAATCAGCCCCAGCATTTT. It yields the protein CASSFSRTGLSNQPQHF.

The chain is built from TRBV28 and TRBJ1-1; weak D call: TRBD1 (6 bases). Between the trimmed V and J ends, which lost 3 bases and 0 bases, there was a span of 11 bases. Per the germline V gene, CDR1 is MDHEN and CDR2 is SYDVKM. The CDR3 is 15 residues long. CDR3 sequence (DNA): TGTGCCAGCAGTTTGGGGGGGGCCCTGAACACTGAAGCTTTCTTT. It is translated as CASSLGGALNTEAFF.

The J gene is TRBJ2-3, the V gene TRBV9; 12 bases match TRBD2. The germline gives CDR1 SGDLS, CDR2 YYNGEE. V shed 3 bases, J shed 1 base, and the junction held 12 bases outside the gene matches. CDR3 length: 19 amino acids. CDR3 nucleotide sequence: TGTGCCAGCAGCGAAAGACTAGCGGGAGTTTATGGAGGCACAGATACGCAGTATTTT. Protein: CASSERLAGVYGGTDTQYF.

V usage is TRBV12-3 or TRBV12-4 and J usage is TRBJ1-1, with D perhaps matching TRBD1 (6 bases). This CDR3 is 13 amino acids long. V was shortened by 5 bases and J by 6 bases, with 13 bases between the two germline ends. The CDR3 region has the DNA TGTGCCAGCAGTCCGTACAGGGCAGCTGAAGCTTTCTTT. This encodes CASSPYRAAEAFF.

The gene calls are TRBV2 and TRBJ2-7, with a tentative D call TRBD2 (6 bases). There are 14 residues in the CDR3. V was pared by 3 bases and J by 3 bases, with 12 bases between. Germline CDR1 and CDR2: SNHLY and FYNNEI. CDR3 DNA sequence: TGTGCCAGCAGTGAGGGGCGGGGAGACTACGAGCAGTACTTC. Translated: CASSEGRGDYEQYF. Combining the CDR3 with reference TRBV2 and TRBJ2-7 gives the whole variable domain EPEVTQTPSHQVTQMGQEVILRCVPISNHLYFYWYRQILGQKVEFLVSFYNNEISEKSEIFDDQFSVERPDGSNFTLKIRSTKLEDSAMYFCASSEGRGDYEQYFGPGTRLTVT.